These T cell receptor beta chains were read from a single sample in a study of shared clonotypes between healthy human individuals. Sequencing was performed with immunoSEQ multiplex PCR; in TCRdb, only in-frame clones are kept and a portion is missing. The profile shows about 1 million clones, roughly 80% of them singletons. Sequencing input: memory CD4+ T cells sorted from blood. All receptors derive from a man aged 18 to 35 in good health. CDR3s include the opening cysteine and the closing phenylalanine or tryptophan. D genes are given only for firm matches. Size is omitted from some rows. Given values are once, few, many or a class for expanded clones.

>NA|TRBJ2-7|TRBV4-3|NA
TGCGCCAGCAGCCAAGATCACACAGGTGATTACTACGAGCAGTACTTC
CASSQDHTGDYYEQYF
>NA|TRBJ2-5|TRBV6-6|NA
TGTGCCAGCAGTTACCTAACGGAGACCCAGTACTTC
CASSYLTETQYF
>TRBD2|TRBJ2-7|TRBV7-2|few
TGTGCCAGCAGCTTACCGGGAGGAAGCTCCTACGAGCAGTACTTC
CASSLPGGSSYEQYF
>TRBD2|TRBJ2-5|TRBV6-6|NA
TGTGCCAGCAGCCCACGAGGTAGCGGGACCCCAGAGACCCAGTACTTC
CASSPRGSGTPETQYF
>TRBD1|TRBJ2-7|TRBV5-4|NA
TGTGCCAGCAGCATTGGCCTAGGGACAGGCTACGAGCAGTACTTC
CASSIGLGTGYEQYF
>NA|TRBJ2-7|TRBV15|NA
TGTGCCACCAGCAGAGATAGGGGGACACGGACTGGCTACGAGCAGTACTTC
CATSRDRGTRTGYEQYF
>NA|TRBJ1-6|TRBV9|NA
TGTGCCAGCGGCCTCTCCGGGGGCCCCTGGTCACCCCTCCACTTT
CASGLSGGPWSPLHF
>NA|TRBJ1-4|TRBV5-1|NA
TGCGCCAGCAGCTTGATGGGGGACGAAAAACTGTTTTTT
CASSLMGDEKLFF
>NA|TRBJ2-1|TRBV27|NA
TGTGCCAGCAGTTTCGTATATACGGATGAGCAGTTCTTC
CASSFVYTDEQFF
>NA|TRBJ2-5|TRBV10-3|once
TGTGCCATCAGTGATTCAATGAGGGGGGGAAGAGAGACCCAGTACTTC
CAISDSMRGGRETQYF
>NA|TRBJ1-5|TRBV15|NA
TGTGCCACCAGCAGAGATGGTCGGAGCAATCAGCCCCAGCATTTT
CATSRDGRSNQPQHF
>NA|TRBJ2-7|TRBV6-4|NA
TGTGCCAGCAGTAGAGACACTTTCTACGAGCAGTACTTC
CASSRDTFYEQYF
>NA|TRBJ1-3|TRBV7-2|NA
TGTGCCAGCAGCTCAGGGCCTATCTCTGGAAACACCATATATTTT
CASSSGPISGNTIYF
>TRBD1|TRBJ2-7|TRBV10-3|NA
TGTGCCATCAGGGGGACAGCCTACGAGCAGTACTTC
CAIRGTAYEQYF
>NA|TRBJ2-7|TRBV2|NA
TGTGCCAGCAACATCCTTGGCGGCTACGAGCAGTACTTC
CASNILGGYEQYF
>TRBD2|TRBJ2-3|TRBV7-8|NA
TGTGCCAGCAGCAATCTAGCGGGAGGACAAGATACGCAGTATTTT
CASSNLAGGQDTQYF
>NA|TRBJ2-3|TRBV7-2|NA
TGTGCCAGCAGCTTAGGGCGAGGAGATACGCAGTATTTT
CASSLGRGDTQYF
>NA|TRBJ1-1|TRBV6-5|NA
TGTGCCAGCAGTCCCATCGGGTCCAAGTACACTGAAGCTTTCTTT
CASSPIGSKYTEAFF
>NA|TRBJ1-4|TRBV7-8|few
TGTGCCAGCAGCTTAAGCGGCCGGGGCGGCCTGTTTTTT
CASSLSGRGGLFF
>NA|TRBJ1-6|TRBV5-6|few
TGTGCCAGCAGCGACACAGGGTCGGGTTCACCCCTCCACTTT
CASSDTGSGSPLHF
>TRBD2|TRBJ2-1|TRBV9|NA
TGTGCCAGCAGCCCCGGGGGGGGAGCTAGCGAGGGTTGGGGAAAAGAGCAGTTCTTC
CASSPGGGASEGWGKEQFF
>TRBD1|TRBJ2-7|TRBV5-4|NA
TGTGCCAGCAGCGCGGGACAGGGGAGGAACGAGCAGTACTTC
CASSAGQGRNEQYF
>NA|TRBJ2-5|TRBV9|NA
TGTGCCAGCAGCGTTTCGAAAGGGGGAGACCCCCTTGTAGAGACCCAGTACTTC
CASSVSKGGDPLVETQYF
>TRBD2|TRBJ2-7|TRBV5-1|NA
TGCGCCAGCAGCTGGACTAGCGGGGGCTCCTACGAGCAGTACTTC
CASSWTSGGSYEQYF
>NA|TRBJ2-1|TRBV7-9|NA
TGTGCCAGCAGCTTACTGGGCATCAGGACTAATGAGCAGTTCTTC
CASSLLGIRTNEQFF
>TRBD2|TRBJ2-1|TRBV2|NA
TGTGCCAGCAGGAGAGCGGGGGGGCCGTACAATGAGCAGTTCTTC
CASRRAGGPYNEQFF
>NA|TRBJ2-7|TRBV28|NA
TGTGCCAGCAGTTTATCACAGCTTGTGGGGGAGCAGTACTTC
CASSLSQLVGEQYF
>NA|TRBJ2-5|TRBV10-3|NA
TGTGCCATCAGAAACACAGAGAAACAAGAGACCCAGTACTTC
CAIRNTEKQETQYF
>NA|TRBJ1-1|TRBV13|few
TGTGCCAGCAGCCCACGGGGGGGCAGTTTTAAGGCTTTCTTT
CASSPRGGSFKAFF
>NA|TRBJ1-1|TRBV5-1|NA
TGCGCCAGCAGCGCCACACAGAACATGAACACTGAAGCTTTCTTT
CASSATQNMNTEAFF
>NA|TRBJ2-3|TRBV5-1|few
TGCGCCAGCAGCTTTTCAGGCTGGGGGACAGATACGCAGTATTTT
CASSFSGWGTDTQYF
>TRBD2|TRBJ2-7|TRBV7-3|NA
TGTGCCAGCAGCTTAATGCGCGGGGGGTACTACGAGCAGTACTTC
CASSLMRGGYYEQYF
>TRBD1|TRBJ1-2|TRBV6-5|NA
TGTGCCAGCGGAGACAGGGTCGGTGGCTACACCTTC
CASGDRVGGYTF
>NA|TRBJ2-6|TRBV5-8|NA
TGTGCCAGCAGCTCAAGCTCTGGGGCCAACGTCCTGACTTTC
CASSSSSGANVLTF
>NA|TRBJ1-2|TRBV19|NA
TGTGCCAGTAGTCCAGGGGAGCGTGCCTATGGCTACACCTTC
CASSPGERAYGYTF
>TRBD1|TRBJ1-1|TRBV18|NA
TGTGCCAGCTCACCAACCGGACAGGGCGGGAACACTGAAGCTTTCTTT
CASSPTGQGGNTEAFF
>NA|TRBJ1-1|TRBV28|NA
TGTGCCAGCAGTTCATCCTTGGCGGCTTGGGTTAGGGAAGCTTTCTTT
CASSSSLAAWVREAFF